This T cell receptor beta chain stems from a study of T cell responses to AZD1222 COVID-19 vaccine. V was clipped by 6 bases and J by 10 bases, with 18 bases between them. Per germline, CDR1 MNHEY and CDR2 SVGAGI. This CDR3 contains 13 residues. Note on this clone: Its antigen is as yet unknown.

General observations from the study: Spike-specific TCR breadth and depth were elevated following two AZD1222 doses. Regions left unmutated in variants are reportedly the target of nearly half of spike-specific TCRs. Donors skewed white British and female; clonal diversity was possibly underestimated. Seropositive AZD1222 recipients at baseline numbered only five to seven.

Clones were read by immunoSEQ multiplex PCR, and TCRdb kept only the in-frame ones, dropping some. The sample lists 95,000 to 150,000 clones, roughly 92% occurring once. This receptor was obtained from an adult in good health. The sequenced sample was peripheral blood, obtained on day 0 of AZD1222 vaccination. This sequence joins TRBV6-5 and TRBJ1-1; possible D gene TRBD1, 5 bases. This CDR3 is CASRPPGLLVAFF. The DNA of the CDR3 is TGTGCCAGCAGGCCCCCGGGACTCCTGGTAGCTTTCTTT.